Sequencing of this T cell receptor beta chain was carried out in a study of OX40 agonist ivuxolimab in advanced cancers. Study context: Ivuxolimab, an antibody that agonizes OX40 (CD134), was administered to the patients. Patients in the trial were receiving intravenous ivuxolimab every 2 weeks, at doses of 0.01 to 10 mg/kg. Aged about 20 to 85 with a mean of 60 years, they were 75% to 85% male.

Turning to this clone: Its antigen is not identified.

The study's findings and limits: Expanded clones were, on average, more numerous among CD8+ T cells than CD4+.

TCRdb keeps only in-frame clones here, not all; method: immunoSEQ multiplex PCR. This repertoire shows approximately 96,000 clones, around 90% found once; its top ten account for 1.5% to 2%. The CDR3 spans 12 residues. Germline CDR1 and CDR2: KGHSH and LQKENI. Trimming pared 4 bases from V and 5 bases from J, leaving 6 bases between. The chain combines TRBV18 with TRBJ2-1; no clear D. The sample here was CD4+ or CD8+ T cells sorted from blood, taken in a trial of the OX40 agonist ivuxolimab. The TCR sequence derives from an adult with an advanced solid tumor such as melanoma, head and neck, liver or kidney cancer. CDR3 amino acids: CASSLRDNEQFF. The CDR3, as DNA: TGTGCCAGCTCACTAAGGGACAATGAGCAGTTCTTC.